The 21 T cell receptor beta chains given below trace back to one sample, sequenced in a study of CD8 T cells in ankylosing spondylitis. Whole-study results and caveats: Characteristic of ankylosing spondylitis blood, it appeared, was a TCR beta motif comprising about eight highly homologous variants.

TCRdb re-derived calls from the 5' RACE reads in MiXCR, one entry per CDR3 protein. The sample consists of more than 400,000 distinct CDR3 sequences, approximately 5% of them appearing once. Their target antigens are unknown. Specimen: blood, either unsorted or a sorted T cell fraction (not recorded which). Every receptor here comes from a male donor with ankylosing spondylitis.

The table lists this clonotype with a few counts. This chain joins TRBV4-3 and TRBJ2-1; TRBD1 matches 9 bases. V shed 7 bases, J shed 5 bases, and the junction held 6 bases outside the gene matches. The CDR3 loop spans 14 amino acids. Germline CDR1 is LGHNA and CDR2 is YSLEER. CDR3 nucleotide sequence: TGCGCCAGCACACCGGGACAGGGACACAATGAGCAGTTCTTC. It translates to CASTPGQGHNEQFF.

Ten or more counts support this clonotype. This chain links TRBV3-1 with TRBJ1-1; TRBD1 might be the D (5 bases). Looked up from germline, CDR1 is LGHDT and CDR2 is YNNKEL (reference sequence). V gave up 7 bases and J gave up 4 bases, with 10 bases separating them. The CDR3 totals 12 residues. The CDR3 coding sequence is TGTGCCAGCAATCGCGGGGGCACTGAAGCTTTCTTT. It yields the protein CASNRGGTEAFF.

This clonotype was seen ten or more times. The V gene is TRBV27, the J gene TRBJ1-5; no clear D. CDR1 is MNHEY, CDR2 SMNVEV, per germline (reference sequence). This CDR3 is 15 amino acids long. V was clipped by 3 bases and J by 0 bases, with 9 bases between them. CDR3 nucleotides: TGTGCCAGCAGTTTGTCCCCTAATAGCAATCAGCCCCAGCATTTT. It translates to CASSLSPNSNQPQHF.

This clonotype was seen at least ten times. The chain links TRBV6-5 to TRBJ2-7, with D unresolved. V gave up 2 bases and J gave up 2 bases, with 10 bases separating them. The germline V gene has CDR1 MNHEY and CDR2 SVGAGI. The CDR3 length is 14 residues. CDR3 loop: CASSYECLAYEQYF. DNA of the CDR3: TGTGCCAGCAGTTACGAGTGCCTAGCCTACGAGCAGTACTTC.

V is TRBV14 and J is TRBJ2-2; possible D gene TRBD1, 5 bases. Germline assignment: CDR1 SGHDN and CDR2 FVKESK. V was clipped by 4 bases and J by 1 base, with 13 bases between them. This CDR3 is built from 16 residues. CDR3 in DNA: TGTGCCAGCAGCCCTCAGGGCAGATTGAACACCGGGGAGCTGTTTTTT. Amino acid sequence: CASSPQGRLNTGELFF.

This clonotype was counted ten times or more. The V call is TRBV12-5, the J call TRBJ2-3; 13 bases are a match to TRBD2. This CDR3 is built from 15 residues. With 5 bases clipped from V and 4 bases from J, the junction kept 3 bases outside the gene matches. Germline-derived CDR1 and CDR2 are LGHNT and FRNRAP. The CDR3 spells CASGPGLAGPDTQYF. Here the CDR3 DNA reads TGTGCTAGTGGTCCGGGACTAGCGGGACCAGATACGCAGTATTTT.

This clonotype occurred many times. The chain carries TRBV7-9 and TRBJ1-2; 9 bases are a match to TRBD1. Trimming at V came to 5 bases and at J to 2 bases, leaving 12 bases not matched to a gene. The CDR3 loop spans 17 amino acids. Germline loops: CDR1 SEHNR, CDR2 FQNEAQ (reference sequence). Here the CDR3 reads CASSRSGTGLSNYGYTF. In nucleotides, the CDR3 is TGTGCCAGCAGCCGATCCGGGACAGGGCTTTCGAACTATGGCTACACCTTC.

This clonotype was counted at least ten times. The chain recombines TRBV6-2 or TRBV6-3 with TRBJ2-3, with 8 positions matching TRBD2. V shed 1 base, J shed 6 bases, and the junction held 9 bases outside the gene matches. The CDR3 sequence is 16 residues long. The germline gives CDR1 MNHEY, CDR2 SVGEGT. DNA for the CDR3: TGTGCCAGCAGTTACTTTACCGAGACTAGCGCGGATACGCAGTATTTT. Protein product: CASSYFTETSADTQYF.

CDR3 sequence (DNA): TGTGCCAGCTCAGCCAATGGAGGCACTGAAGCTTTCTTT. Its protein is CASSANGGTEAFF. The chain has TRBV18 and TRBJ1-1; D unresolved. The CDR3 runs to 13 residues. Germline values: CDR1 KGHSH, CDR2 LQKENI. V was clipped by 5 bases and J by 4 bases, with 11 bases between them.

This clonotype was seen ten or more times. This chain links TRBV12-3 or TRBV12-4 with TRBJ1-5; D remains unclear. The CDR3 is made up of 15 amino acids. The V end lost 2 bases, the J end lost 4 bases, and 12 bases lay between the germline ends. The CDR3, as DNA: TGTGCCAGCAGTTTAAGGGCAGGTCTTAATCAGCCCCAGCATTTT. Protein sequence: CASSLRAGLNQPQHF.

This clonotype was counted ten times or more. This chain connects TRBV5-1 to TRBJ2-7; TRBD1 matches 7 bases. V lost 6 bases and J lost 7; bases outside the gene matches: 10. Germline V CDR1 and CDR2: SGHRS, YFSETQ. CDR3 length: 13 residues. CDR3 sequence: CASKPNPDREQYF. The CDR3 DNA reads as TGCGCCAGCAAACCTAACCCGGACAGGGAGCAGTACTTC.

This clonotype was recorded many times. The V gene is TRBV28, the J gene TRBJ2-3; TRBD2 agrees at 14 bases. The CDR3 is 18 residues long. The J segment lost 0 bases and the V segment lost 4 bases, leaving 6 bases of the junction unmatched. Germline assignment: CDR1 MDHEN and CDR2 SYDVKM. The CDR3 nucleotides read TGTGCCAGCAGTTCCGGGACTAGCGGGGGATCTAGCACAGATACGCAGTATTTT. Its protein is CASSSGTSGGSSTDTQYF. The entire variable domain, with the rest obtained from reference TRBV28 and TRBJ2-3, is as follows: DVKVTQSSRYLVKRTGEKVFLECVQDMDHENMFWYRQDPGLGLRLIYFSYDVKMKEKGDIPEGYSVSREKKERFSLILESASTNQTSMYLCASSSGTSGGSSTDTQYFGPGTRLTVL.

A few counts support this clonotype. V usage is TRBV20-1 and J usage is TRBJ2-7; the match to TRBD1 covers 9 bases. In germline, CDR1 is DFQATT, CDR2 SNEGSKA (reference sequence). J gave up 7 bases and V 5 bases, and 9 bases lay outside the gene matches. CDR3 size: 13 residues. Here the CDR3 reads CSASPGTGREQYF. The CDR3 DNA follows: TGCAGTGCTTCTCCCGGGACAGGGCGAGAGCAGTACTTC.

Concerning this clonotype itself: Possible read error: a much larger clone is one base away. This chain connects TRBV5-6 to TRBJ2-7; D might be TRBD2 (5 bases). Germline CDR1 is SGHDT and CDR2 is YYEEEE. This CDR3 is 13 amino acids long. The V and J ends lost 6 bases and 1 base respectively, with 11 bases between them. For the CDR3, the DNA is TGTGCCAGCACAATTAGAGGGTCCTACGAGCAGTACTTC. Translated: CASTIRGSYEQYF.

V is TRBV18 and J is TRBJ2-7; D ambiguous. V was cut by 6 bases and J by 3 bases, with 18 bases left in between. This CDR3 is built from 15 residues. Looked up from germline, CDR1 is KGHSH and CDR2 is LQKENI. CDR3 DNA sequence: TGTGCCAGCTCGCCAAATAAACTACCCCTCTACGAGCAGTACTTC. Its translation is CASSPNKLPLYEQYF.

This clonotype came up many times. DNA of the CDR3: TGTGCCAGCAGCCACCCCGGGAATGAGCAGTTCTTC. It encodes CASSHPGNEQFF. The chain employs TRBV7-2 and TRBJ2-1; D ambiguous. Trimming shortened V by 5 bases and J by 7 bases, and 9 bases separated the two germline ends. The CDR3 sequence is 12 residues long. Germline assignment: CDR1 SGHTA and CDR2 FQGNSA.

This clonotype was recorded many times. J is TRBJ1-2 and V is TRBV28; 9 bases are a match to TRBD1. V was pared by 7 bases and J by 7 bases, with 7 bases of the junction left unmatched. The CDR3 spans 13 residues. The germline gives CDR1 MDHEN, CDR2 SYDVKM. Here the CDR3 reads CASTSGTGFGYTF. For the CDR3, the DNA is TGTGCCAGCACCTCCGGGACAGGGTTTGGCTACACCTTC.

This clonotype was counted many times. The chain joins TRBV6-2 or TRBV6-3 to TRBJ2-3, with D possibly called TRBD1 or TRBD2 (6 bases each). Germline loops: CDR1 MNHEY, CDR2 SVGEGT. This CDR3 has 15 residues. V lost 10 bases to trimming and J lost 1 base, with 18 bases between them. The CDR3 sequence is CATTYREVGTDTQYF. The CDR3 coding sequence is TGTGCCACCACCTACAGGGAGGTCGGCACAGATACGCAGTATTTT.

This clonotype was counted between two and nine times. V usage is TRBV7-8 and J usage is TRBJ1-2; a possible D gene is TRBD1 (5 bases). Trimming took 5 bases from V and 7 from J, leaving 23 bases between them. This CDR3 region has 16 residues. From germline, CDR1 is SGHVS and CDR2 FQNEAQ. The CDR3 DNA sequence: TGTGCCAGCAGCCACTCGGGGGGGGAGGGACTTGTTGGCTACACCTTC. Translated: CASSHSGGEGLVGYTF.

In its sample, this clonotype was seen many times. The genes are TRBV7-8 and TRBJ2-7; tentatively, D is TRBD1 or TRBD2 (5 bases each). CDR1 and CDR2 from the germline V gene are SGHVS and FQNEAQ. V was trimmed by 4 bases and J by 3 bases, leaving 19 bases between them. This CDR3 contains 16 residues. Written as DNA, the CDR3 is TGTGCCAGCAGCTCTCGAACCGGGACCCAAAACTACGAGCAGTACTTC. Amino acids: CASSSRTGTQNYEQYF. Full variable domain (missing parts from reference TRBV7-8 and TRBJ2-7): GAGVSQSPRYKVAKRGQDVALRCDPISGHVSLFWYQQALGQGPEFLTYFQNEAQLDKSGLPSDRFFAERPEGSVSTLKIQRTQQEDSAVYLCASSSRTGTQNYEQYFGPGTRLTVT.

This clonotype turned up a few times. The V call is TRBV7-3, the J call TRBJ2-2; D may be TRBD2 (6 bases). V was trimmed by 5 bases and J by 4 bases, leaving 14 bases between them. This CDR3 has 15 amino acids. Germline V gives CDR1 SGHTA, CDR2 FQGTGA. CDR3 amino acids: CASSRTSLGTGELFF. The CDR3 DNA is TGTGCCAGCAGCCGCACTAGCTTAGGCACCGGGGAGCTGTTTTTT. The full variable domain, with the rest looked up from reference TRBV7-3 and TRBJ2-2, is GAGVSQTPSNKVTEKGKYVELRCDPISGHTALYWYRQSLGQGPEFLIYFQGTGAADDSGLPNDRFFAVRPEGSVSTLKIQRTERGDSAVYLCASSRTSLGTGELFFGEGSRLTVL.